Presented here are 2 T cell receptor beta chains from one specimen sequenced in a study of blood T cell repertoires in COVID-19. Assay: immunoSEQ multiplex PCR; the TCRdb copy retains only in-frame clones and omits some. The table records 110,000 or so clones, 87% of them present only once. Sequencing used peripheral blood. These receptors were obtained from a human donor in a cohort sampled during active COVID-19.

CDR3 region: CASSEGPQGRYGYTF. The CDR3 DNA reads as TGTGCCAGCAGTGAGGGCCCCCAGGGGCGCTATGGCTACACCTTC. This rearrangement joins TRBV2 to TRBJ1-2, with D possibly being TRBD1 (6 bases). Germline V gene lookup returns CDR1 SNHLY and CDR2 FYNNEI. Trimming left V 3 bases short and J 4 bases short, with 15 bases between. The CDR3 has 15 amino acids.

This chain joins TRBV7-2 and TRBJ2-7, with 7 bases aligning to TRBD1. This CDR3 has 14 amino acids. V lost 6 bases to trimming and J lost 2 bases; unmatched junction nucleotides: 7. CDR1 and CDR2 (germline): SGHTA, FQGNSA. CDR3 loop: CASRLQTGTYEQYF. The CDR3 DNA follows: TGTGCCAGCAGATTGCAGACAGGGACCTACGAGCAGTACTTC.